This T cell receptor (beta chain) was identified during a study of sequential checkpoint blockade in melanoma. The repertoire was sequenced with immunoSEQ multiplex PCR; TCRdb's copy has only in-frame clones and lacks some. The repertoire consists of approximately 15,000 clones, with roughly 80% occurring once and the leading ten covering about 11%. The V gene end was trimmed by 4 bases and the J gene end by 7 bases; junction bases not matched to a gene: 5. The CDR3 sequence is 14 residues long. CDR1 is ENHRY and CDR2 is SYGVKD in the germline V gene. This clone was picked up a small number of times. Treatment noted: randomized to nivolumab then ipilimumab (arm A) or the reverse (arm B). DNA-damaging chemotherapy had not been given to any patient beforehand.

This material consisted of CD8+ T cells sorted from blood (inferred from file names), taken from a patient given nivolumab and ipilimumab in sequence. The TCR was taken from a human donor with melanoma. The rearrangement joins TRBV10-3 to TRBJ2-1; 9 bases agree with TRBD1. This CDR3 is CAISVGTGLNEQFF. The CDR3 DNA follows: TGTGCCATCAGTGTAGGGACAGGGCTGAATGAGCAGTTCTTC.